A selection of T cell receptor beta chains follows, all from one sample in a study of blood T cells in healthy people across ages. TCRdb re-analysed the 5' RACE reads in MiXCR, keeping a single row per CDR3 protein. The sample has about 780,000 distinct CDR3 sequences, about 47% seen once. Material for sequencing was blood. These receptors came from a man aged 80 or over in good health. The CDR3 runs from the conserved cysteine through the conserved F or W. The D gene is left open where the match is weak. Where a row states a size, it is once, few, many or the class of an expanded clone; other rows omit it.

j_call	v_call	clone_size	d_call	cdr3_aa	cdr3_nt
TRBJ1-1	TRBV5-1	.	.	CASSSGDGILMNTEAFF	TGCGCCAGCAGCTCAGGAGACGGAATTCTCATGAACACTGAAGCTTTCTTT
TRBJ1-1	TRBV12-3/TRBV12-4	.	.	CASRGPQNTEAFF	TGTGCCAGCAGGGGACCGCAGAACACTGAAGCTTTCTTT
TRBJ1-6	TRBV30	.	.	CAWSRGNNSPLHF	TGTGCCTGGAGTAGGGGAAATAATTCACCCCTCCACTTT
TRBJ2-2	TRBV10-3	.	TRBD2	CAISGASGNTGELFF	TGTGCCATCAGTGGCGCTAGCGGGAACACCGGGGAGCTGTTTTTT
TRBJ1-5	TRBV10-2	.	.	CASRGQSSNQPQHF	TGCGCCAGCAGAGGACAGTCTAGCAATCAGCCCCAGCATTTT
TRBJ1-1	TRBV28	once	TRBD1	CASKDRVFTKAFF	TGTGCCAGCAAGGACAGGGTCTTCACTAAAGCTTTCTTT
TRBJ2-1	TRBV12-3/TRBV12-4	many	.	CASLIYNEQFF	TGTGCCAGCCTCATTTACAATGAGCAGTTCTTC
TRBJ2-3	TRBV15	few	.	CATSSRGGFPDTQYF	TGTGCCACCAGCAGCAGAGGGGGGTTCCCAGATACGCAGTATTTT
TRBJ2-7	TRBV5-1	few	.	CASSPNLQTTYEQYF	TGCGCCAGCAGCCCTAACCTACAGACTACCTACGAGCAGTACTTC
TRBJ1-4	TRBV7-9	.	.	CASSLAYSEKLFF	TGTGCCAGCAGCTTAGCGTACAGCGAAAAACTGTTTTTT
TRBJ1-1	TRBV10-3	.	.	CAISIKADTEAFF	TGTGCCATCAGTATTAAGGCGGACACTGAAGCTTTCTTT
TRBJ1-2	TRBV7-6	.	.	CASSRNDGRGYGYTF	TGTGCCAGCAGCAGGAACGATGGCAGGGGCTATGGCTACACCTTC
TRBJ2-7	TRBV5-1	few	TRBD1	CASSLGQAGNEQYF	TGTGCCAGCAGCTTGGGACAGGCAGGAAACGAGCAGTACTTC
TRBJ2-3	TRBV15	few	.	CATSRDLGAGGSTDTQYF	TGTGCCACCAGCAGAGATCTCGGAGCGGGCGGATCCACAGATACGCAGTATTTT
TRBJ2-3	TRBV5-1	.	.	CASSVDRHTDTQYF	TGCGCCAGCAGCGTAGACAGGCACACAGATACGCAGTATTTT
TRBJ1-2	TRBV7-8	.	.	CASSLGVTGTHYGYTF	TGTGCCAGCAGCTTAGGTGTAACAGGGACCCACTATGGCTACACCTTC
TRBJ2-4	TRBV12-3/TRBV12-4	.	.	CASSFSSQNIQYF	TGTGCCAGCAGTTTTTCCAGTCAAAACATTCAGTACTTC
TRBJ2-6	TRBV6-5	few	.	CASSYSIAGANVLTF	TGTGCCAGCAGTTACTCGATCGCTGGGGCCAACGTCCTGACTTTC
TRBJ2-1	TRBV2	.	.	CASSVIGNEQFF	TGTGCCAGCAGTGTTATTGGCAATGAGCAGTTCTTC
TRBJ2-3	TRBV12-3/TRBV12-4	many	.	CASSLGTGGTDTQYF	TGTGCCAGCAGTTTAGGTACGGGTGGTACAGATACGCAGTATTTT
TRBJ1-2	TRBV7-2	few	.	CASSLVVRGGYTF	TGTGCCAGCAGCTTAGTAGTCAGAGGGGGCTACACCTTC
TRBJ2-1	TRBV12-3/TRBV12-4	.	TRBD1	CASSSSGQGTISYEQFF	TGTGCCAGCAGCTCTAGTGGACAGGGTACGATATCCTATGAGCAGTTCTTC
TRBJ2-1	TRBV5-1	many	TRBD2	CASMTSGSSYNEQFF	TGCGCCAGCATGACTAGCGGAAGCTCCTACAATGAGCAGTTCTTC
TRBJ2-1	TRBV25-1	few	.	CASVGESGEQFF	TGTGCCAGCGTGGGGGAATCTGGCGAGCAGTTCTTC
TRBJ1-1	TRBV29-1	many	.	CSVLTRVGNTEAFF	TGCAGCGTTCTTACTAGGGTCGGGAACACTGAAGCTTTCTTT
TRBJ1-1	TRBV11-2	.	.	CASSSGVDTEAFF	TGTGCTTCCTCCTCGGGGGTAGACACTGAAGCTTTCTTT
TRBJ2-1	TRBV14	.	TRBD1	CASSQFGQGYNEQFF	TGTGCCAGCAGCCAATTCGGACAGGGGTACAATGAGCAGTTCTTC
TRBJ1-2	TRBV5-1	many	.	CASSLEGHDGYTF	TGCGCCAGCAGCTTGGAGGGACACGATGGCTACACCTTC
TRBJ1-2	TRBV20-1	.	.	CSAYAGPGHSNYGYTF	TGCAGTGCCTATGCGGGTCCGGGACATTCTAACTATGGCTACACCTTC
TRBJ2-5	TRBV12-3/TRBV12-4	.	.	CASSLGGRRAGETQYF	TGTGCCAGCAGTTTGGGTGGTCGGAGGGCCGGTGAGACCCAGTACTTC
TRBJ2-7	TRBV27	many	.	CASSPLLTYEQYF	TGTGCCAGCAGTCCTCTCTTAACCTACGAGCAGTACTTC
TRBJ2-7	TRBV7-9	few	TRBD2	CASSSSGTRSFYEQYF	TGTGCCAGCAGCTCCTCCGGGACTAGATCGTTCTACGAGCAGTACTTC
TRBJ2-4	TRBV18	.	.	CASSPIDPTKNIQYF	TGTGCCAGCTCACCAATCGACCCGACCAAAAACATTCAGTACTTC
TRBJ2-7	TRBV12-3/TRBV12-4	.	.	CASSLGEIQYF	TGTGCCAGCAGTTTAGGGGAGATTCAGTACTTC
TRBJ2-7	TRBV9	.	TRBD2	CASSVETSGYERYF	TGTGCCAGCAGCGTCGAGACTAGCGGTTACGAGCGGTACTTC
TRBJ2-1	TRBV5-1	few	TRBD2	CASSYTTSGGYNEQFF	TGCGCCAGCAGCTACACGACTAGCGGGGGATACAATGAGCAGTTCTTC
TRBJ2-1	TRBV7-3	.	TRBD2	CACGTSGRANEQFF	TGTGCCTGCGGGACTAGCGGGAGGGCGAATGAGCAGTTCTTC
TRBJ2-5	TRBV6-4	.	TRBD1	CASSPGTGGTETQYF	TGTGCCAGCAGCCCCGGGACAGGGGGCACAGAGACCCAGTACTTC
TRBJ2-7	TRBV11-2	few	.	CASSGLGTGDADEQYF	TGTGCCAGCAGCGGACTCGGGACGGGTGACGCGGACGAGCAGTACTTC
TRBJ2-5	TRBV28	.	.	CASSWRDPTQETQYF	TGTGCCAGCAGTTGGAGGGACCCTACCCAAGAGACCCAGTACTTC
TRBJ1-4	TRBV12-3/TRBV12-4	few	.	CASRGDATNEKLFF	TGTGCCAGCCGAGGGGATGCAACTAATGAAAAACTGTTTTTT
TRBJ2-7	TRBV20-1	.	TRBD1	CSANGQAIFAEQYF	TGCAGTGCTAATGGACAGGCAATTTTTGCCGAGCAGTACTTC
TRBJ2-7	TRBV20-1	few	.	CSASSWSANSYEQYF	TGCAGTGCCTCCTCGTGGAGCGCCAACTCCTACGAGCAGTACTTC
TRBJ2-7	TRBV2	.	TRBD1	CASKPAGQGNYEQYF	TGTGCCAGCAAACCGGCCGGACAGGGCAACTACGAGCAGTACTTC
TRBJ2-1	TRBV5-6	.	TRBD2	CASTLYTSGRVSEQFF	TGTGCCAGCACCTTATATACAAGCGGGAGGGTAAGTGAGCAGTTCTTC
TRBJ1-4	TRBV20-1	.	.	CSAKTQGVEKLFF	TGCAGTGCTAAGACACAAGGGGTGGAAAAACTGTTTTTT
TRBJ1-5	TRBV20-1	few	.	CSAPPHTAGGPYQPQHF	TGCAGTGCGCCCCCACACACTGCCGGGGGCCCTTATCAGCCCCAGCATTTT
TRBJ1-6	TRBV20-1	.	.	CSARDSPERPLHF	TGCAGTGCTAGAGATTCCCCCGAGAGACCCCTCCACTTT
TRBJ2-1	TRBV20-1	once	.	CSARDWKPGNEQFF	TGCAGTGCTAGAGATTGGAAACCGGGGAATGAGCAGTTCTTC
TRBJ2-2	TRBV7-2	few	.	CASSLRLGTDTGELFF	TGTGCCAGCAGCTTGAGGCTAGGAACTGACACCGGGGAGCTGTTTTTT
TRBJ2-2	TRBV5-1	.	.	CASSLDGGQNTGELFF	TGCGCCAGCAGCTTGGATGGGGGACAGAACACCGGGGAGCTGTTTTTT
TRBJ2-3	TRBV6-5	few	TRBD2	CAIRSGSTDTQYF	TGTGCCATCCGTAGCGGGAGCACAGATACGCAGTATTTT
TRBJ2-1	TRBV4-3	.	.	CASSQDFEARGYNEQFF	TGCGCCAGCAGCCAAGATTTCGAAGCCCGAGGCTACAATGAGCAGTTCTTC
TRBJ2-1	TRBV7-2	.	TRBD2	CASSAGTSGKGYNEQFF	TGTGCCAGCAGCGCCGGGACTAGCGGGAAGGGCTACAATGAGCAGTTCTTC
TRBJ2-2	TRBV28	once	TRBD1	CASSPTPGQPTGELFF	TGTGCCAGCAGTCCTACCCCGGGACAGCCGACCGGGGAGCTGTTTTTT
TRBJ2-7	TRBV14	many	TRBD1	CASSLLGQGPYEQYF	TGTGCCAGCAGTCTCCTAGGACAGGGACCCTACGAGCAGTACTTC
TRBJ2-5	TRBV30	.	.	CAWTGVGEETQYF	TGTGCCTGGACGGGAGTGGGGGAAGAGACCCAGTACTTC